A single sample is the source of the 17 T cell receptor beta chains below, sequenced in a study of shared clonotypes between healthy human individuals. Terminally differentiated effector memory CD45RA+ cells were excluded by CCR7 positive selection of CD45RO-negative cells. This table comes from immunoSEQ multiplex PCR, and its TCRdb copy is limited to in-frame clones, with some not included. The repertoire consists of more than 600,000 clones, with under 95% occurring once and the leading ten covering 24%. Sequencing used naive CD8+ T cells sorted from blood. These receptors came from a man aged 25 to 40 in good health.

The rearrangement joins TRBV2 to TRBJ2-7; no clear D gene. The CDR3 has 14 residues. Deletions cut 5 bases from V and 0 bases from J, with 11 bases between. The germline CDR1 and CDR2 sequences are SNHLY and FYNNEI. DNA for the CDR3: TGTGCCAGCAGTTCTTCCCCGCCCTCCTACGAGCAGTACTTC. It translates to CASSSSPPSYEQYF.

The chain is built from TRBV5-1 and TRBJ1-3; D is undetermined. V shed 3 bases and J shed 2 bases, with 9 bases lying between them. This CDR3 has 14 amino acids. CDR1 is SGHRS and CDR2 is YFSETQ in the germline V gene. CDR3 DNA: TGCGCCAGCAGCTACAGTTCTCCTGGAAACACCATATATTTT. Translating gives CASSYSSPGNTIYF.

The rearrangement links TRBV9 to TRBJ2-3; D is possibly TRBD2 (5 bases). This CDR3 is 16 amino acids long. Germline V gene sequence: CDR1 SGDLS, CDR2 YYNGEE. V lost 4 bases and J lost 1, with 16 bases in between. The CDR3 here is CASSPDVARGTDTQYF. CDR3 sequence (DNA): TGTGCCAGCAGCCCAGACGTGGCGCGGGGCACAGATACGCAGTATTTT.

The V call is TRBV11-2, the J call TRBJ2-7, with D possibly matching TRBD2 (5 bases). With 4 bases removed from V and 3 bases from J, the gap between germline ends came to 19 bases. This CDR3 has 16 residues. Germline V gene lookup returns CDR1 SGHAT and CDR2 FQNNGV. CDR3 sequence: CASSSGKVEGSYEQYF. The DNA of the CDR3 is TGTGCCAGCAGCTCCGGAAAAGTCGAGGGTAGCTACGAGCAGTACTTC.

V and J are TRBV6-5 and TRBJ2-7; D not certain. Trimming took 4 bases from V and 0 from J, leaving 7 bases between them. The CDR3 covers 13 residues. Looked up from germline, CDR1 is MNHEY and CDR2 is SVGAGI. CDR3 amino acids: CASSFSSSYEQYF. The CDR3 nucleotides read TGTGCCAGCAGTTTTTCTAGCTCCTACGAGCAGTACTTC.

The chain links TRBV7-9 to TRBJ2-1; D may match TRBD1 or TRBD2 (5 bases each). This CDR3 has 17 amino acids. The germline V gene has CDR1 SEHNR and CDR2 FQNEAQ (reference sequence). Trimming left V 5 bases short and J 3 bases short, with 20 bases between. The CDR3 DNA reads as TGTGCCAGCAGCGCCCGCCCGGGACGGGGATACTACAATGAGCAGTTCTTC. Amino acids: CASSARPGRGYYNEQFF.

The rearrangement joins TRBV7-9 to TRBJ2-1, with D maybe TRBD1 (7 bases). CDR3 length equals 15 residues. Germline lookup yields CDR1 SEHNR and CDR2 FQNEAQ (reference sequence). Trimming shortened V by 5 bases and J by 3 bases, and 14 bases separated the two germline ends. The CDR3 loop reads CASSPQGGGYNEQFF. The CDR3 region has the DNA TGTGCCAGCAGCCCTCAGGGGGGCGGCTACAATGAGCAGTTCTTC.

The V gene is TRBV7-9, the J gene TRBJ1-5, with D uncertain. The CDR3 length is 13 residues. The V gene lost 6 bases and the J gene lost 7 bases, with 13 bases spanning the gap. Germline CDR1 SEHNR, CDR2 FQNEAQ (reference sequence). The CDR3: CASSSDGRQPQHF. In DNA form, the CDR3 reads TGTGCCAGCAGTTCGGACGGGAGGCAGCCCCAGCATTTT.

The chain uses TRBV11-2 and TRBJ2-7; possible D gene TRBD2, 5 bases. The CDR3 has 15 amino acids. Germline CDR1 reads SGHAT; CDR2 reads FQNNGV. Trimming stripped 5 bases from V and 2 bases from J, with 16 bases between. The CDR3 region is CASSQAGRRTYEQYF. CDR3 DNA sequence: TGTGCCAGCAGCCAGGCGGGCAGACGCACCTACGAGCAGTACTTC.

The J gene is TRBJ2-5, the V gene TRBV30; the D is unclear. The CDR3 spans 12 residues. Germline V gene lookup returns CDR1 GTSNPN and CDR2 SVGIG (reference sequence). V lost 0 bases and J 2 bases, leaving 4 bases between the germline ends. CDR3: CAWSVLQETQYF. The CDR3 DNA is TGTGCCTGGAGTGTACTTCAAGAGACCCAGTACTTC.

The chain couples TRBV11-3 to TRBJ2-1; TRBD2 agrees at 7 bases. The V and J ends lost 4 bases and 4 bases, in that order; junction bases with no gene match: 7. Germline values: CDR1 SGHNT, CDR2 YENEEA. The CDR3 extends over 15 amino acids. CDR3 coding DNA: TGTGCCAGCAGCTCACCGGGACTACCTTACAATGAGCAGTTCTTC. Translating it yields CASSSPGLPYNEQFF.

This clone appeared once. The sample has other DNA sequences that encode this CDR3 too. The rearrangement links TRBV9 to TRBJ2-7; no definite D call. In germline, CDR1 is SGDLS, CDR2 YYNGEE. The V and J ends lost 4 bases and 1 base respectively, with 9 bases between them. The CDR3 is 13 residues long. CDR3 loop: CASSPPRSYEQYF. The CDR3 bases are TGTGCCAGCAGCCCCCCTCGGTCCTACGAGCAGTACTTC.

The chain carries TRBV15 and TRBJ1-1; D ambiguous. Germline assignment: CDR1 LNHNV and CDR2 YYDKDF (reference sequence). CDR3 length equals 15 residues. V was cut by 0 bases and J by 0 bases, with 8 bases left in between. As DNA, the CDR3 is TGTGCCACCAGCAGAGACCCAGGACTGAACACTGAAGCTTTCTTT. The encoded protein is CATSRDPGLNTEAFF.

This clone has a single count. The V and J genes are TRBV6-1 and TRBJ1-5, with 7 bases matching TRBD1. Germline trimming cut 6 bases from V and 4 bases from J; bases unmatched to any gene: 9. The germline CDR1 and CDR2 sequences are MNHNS and SASEGT. The CDR3 sequence is 15 residues long. The CDR3 reads CASRTPGQTNQPQHF. The CDR3 bases are TGTGCCAGCAGAACTCCGGGACAGACAAATCAGCCCCAGCATTTT.

The genes are TRBV5-6 and TRBJ2-1, with a possible D match to TRBD1 (7 bases). Trimming shortened V by 4 bases and J by 2 bases, and 25 bases separated the two germline ends. The CDR3 is 19 amino acids. Germline CDR1 and CDR2: SGHDT and YYEEEE. The CDR3 sequence is CASSPKGGPGTAPYNEQFF. CDR3 bases: TGTGCCAGCAGCCCCAAGGGGGGACCGGGGACAGCTCCCTACAATGAGCAGTTCTTC. Together with reference TRBV5-6 and TRBJ2-1, the CDR3 gives the full variable domain: DAGVTQSPTHLIKTRGQQVTLRCSPKSGHDTVSWYQQALGQGPQFIFQYYEEEERQRGNFPDRFSGHQFPNYSSELNVNALLLGDSALYLCASSPKGGPGTAPYNEQFFGPGTRLTVL.

The chain has TRBV5-1 and TRBJ2-1; possible D gene TRBD2, 5 bases. The length of the CDR3 is 13 residues. The germline V gene encodes CDR1 SGHRS and CDR2 YFSETQ. V shed 0 bases and J shed 6 bases, with 7 bases lying between them. The CDR3 bases are TGCGCCAGCAGCTTGGGTACTAGCAATGAGCAGTTCTTC. This sequence encodes CASSLGTSNEQFF. The full variable domain, its missing parts supplied by reference TRBV5-1 and TRBJ2-1, is KAGVTQTPRYLIKTRGQQVTLSCSPISGHRSVSWYQQTPGQGLQFLFEYFSETQRNKGNFPGRFSGRQFSNSRSEMNVSTLELGDSALYLCASSLGTSNEQFFGPGTRLTVL.

In this sample, this clone turned up once. V gene TRBV28 combines with J gene TRBJ2-1; either TRBD1 or TRBD2 may fit D (5 bases each). Per germline, CDR1 MDHEN and CDR2 SYDVKM. The germline V and J ends were trimmed by 2 bases and 8 bases, with 28 bases remaining between them. This CDR3 contains 19 residues. CDR3: CASSLGDEMVPNLGDEQFF. The CDR3 DNA reads as TGTGCCAGCAGTTTAGGGGATGAGATGGTCCCGAACCTGGGGGATGAGCAGTTCTTC.